What follows are 10 T cell receptor beta chains derived from one specimen sequenced in a study of T cell responses to AZD1222 COVID-19 vaccine. Data came from immunoSEQ multiplex PCR; TCRdb stores just in-frame clones and leaves some out. The repertoire has roughly 100,000 clones, approximately 87% of them found once; the top ten carry about 5.4%. Source: peripheral blood, taken on day 0 of AZD1222 vaccination. These receptors all stem from an adult in good health.

This clone was detected only once. This chain uses TRBV12-3 or TRBV12-4 with TRBJ1-1, with unresolved D. The CDR3 consists of 12 residues. Trimming stripped 6 bases from V and 5 bases from J, with 10 bases between. Here the CDR3 reads CASSPSETEAFF. DNA for the CDR3: TGTGCCAGCAGCCCAAGCGAGACTGAAGCTTTCTTT.

The J gene is TRBJ2-7, the V gene TRBV9; 8 bases are a match to TRBD1. Germline V CDR1 and CDR2: SGDLS, YYNGEE. CDR3 length equals 16 residues. J was trimmed by 0 bases and V by 4 bases; bases with no gene match: 9. The chain's CDR3 is CASSPRQGQSSYEQYF. In DNA form, the CDR3 reads TGTGCCAGCAGCCCTAGACAGGGGCAGAGCTCCTACGAGCAGTACTTC.

The V call is TRBV3-1 (or the pseudogene TRBV3-2), the J call TRBJ1-2, with unresolved D. The CDR3 runs 14 residues. The germline V gene encodes CDR1 LGHDT and CDR2 YNNKEL (reference sequence). V gave up 2 bases and J gave up 8 bases, with 15 bases separating them. CDR3 nucleotide sequence: TGTGCCAGCAGCCAAAGGGCGGCGGAGGGAGGCTACACCTTC. Its translation is CASSQRAAEGGYTF.

The rearrangement links TRBV6-7 to TRBJ1-5; no definite D call. TRBV6-7 is given ORF status, its function remaining uncertain. The germline V and J ends were trimmed by 4 bases and 9 bases, with 10 bases remaining between them. The CDR3 has 12 amino acids. As DNA, the CDR3 is TGTGCCAGCAGTTCCGGGGTACGGCCCCAGCATTTT. Translating it yields CASSSGVRPQHF.

V is TRBV12-3 or TRBV12-4 and J is TRBJ2-1, with D perhaps matching TRBD1 (6 bases). Trimming removed 5 bases at V and 10 bases at J, with 12 bases between. The CDR3 covers 12 residues. DNA for the CDR3: TGTGCCAGCAGTGAACAGGGTGGAGAGCAGTTCTTC. The encoded protein is CASSEQGGEQFF.

The V call is TRBV6-5, the J call TRBJ2-7; the D call may be TRBD1 or TRBD2 (7 bases each). Trimming took 6 bases from V and 5 from J, leaving 20 bases between them. Germline lookup yields CDR1 MNHEY and CDR2 SVGAGI. This CDR3 spans 15 amino acids. This CDR3 reads CASRGGDSPPDEQYF. The CDR3 nucleotides read TGTGCCAGCAGGGGGGGGGACAGTCCACCAGACGAGCAGTACTTC.

The chain combines TRBV7-9 with TRBJ1-5; D might be TRBD1 (6 bases). V lost 5 bases and J 5 bases, leaving 10 bases between the germline ends. Germline loops: CDR1 SEHNR, CDR2 FQNEAQ (reference sequence). The CDR3 sequence is 13 residues long. The CDR3 bases are TGTGCCAGCAGCCGGACAGTGCATCAGCCCCAGCATTTT. This sequence encodes CASSRTVHQPQHF.

The rearrangement uses TRBV6-2 or TRBV6-3 and TRBJ1-1; unclear D gene. Per germline, CDR1 MNHEY and CDR2 SVGEGT. The CDR3 extends over 14 amino acids. Trimming left V 2 bases short and J 3 bases short, with 10 bases between. The CDR3 here is CASSYLTYYTEAFF. The CDR3 region has the DNA TGTGCCAGCAGTTACCTTACTTATTACACTGAAGCTTTCTTT.

J is TRBJ2-7 and V is TRBV6-5, with TRBD1 matching over 9 bases. Germline-derived CDR1 and CDR2 are MNHEY and SVGAGI. This CDR3 region has 12 residues. V shed 11 bases and J 3 bases; nucleotides not matched to a gene: 5. The CDR3 region has the DNA TGTGCCTCCGGGACAGGGAGCTACGAGCAGTACTTC. This translates into CASGTGSYEQYF.

The CDR3 region is CASSQISTQELFF. As DNA, the CDR3 is TGTGCCAGCAGCCAGATTTCCACACAAGAACTGTTTTTT. The chain employs TRBV4-2 and TRBJ1-4; D remains unclear. V was clipped by 3 bases and J by 12 bases, with 14 bases between them. The CDR3 runs to 13 residues. CDR1 and CDR2 from the germline V gene are LGHNA and YNFKEQ.